This TCR beta chain was observed in a study of cytomegalovirus exposure and HLA in healthy donors. In the PCR, 60 Vbeta and 13 Jbeta primers were used. This table comes from immunoSEQ multiplex PCR, and its TCRdb copy is limited to in-frame clones, with some not included. The table records 150,000 or so clones, around 82% of them present only once. Nominally healthy donors were sampled, though unrecorded immune exposures were likely. Sequencing was done on a sample of PBMCs. The TCR was taken from a boy between 2 and 15 years old in good health and CMV-seronegative.

CDR3 region: CSVGTSGRKETQYF. The CDR3 DNA is TGCAGCGTTGGGACTAGCGGGAGGAAAGAGACCCAGTACTTC. The rearrangement links TRBV29-1 to TRBJ2-5; 14 bases map to TRBD2. The CDR3 covers 14 residues. Germline V gene sequence: CDR1 SQVTM, CDR2 ANQGSEA. Trimming at V came to 4 bases and at J to 3 bases, leaving 1 base not matched to a gene.